Listed here are 9 T cell receptor beta chains from one sample, sequenced in a study of OX40 agonist ivuxolimab in advanced cancers. Clones were sequenced by immunoSEQ multiplex PCR, and TCRdb holds only the in-frame ones, with some missing. Of approximately 44,000 clones listed, approximately 80% are singletons. The sample in question was CD4+ or CD8+ T cells sorted from blood, obtained in a trial of the OX40 agonist ivuxolimab. These receptors all come from an adult with an advanced solid tumor such as melanoma, head and neck, liver or kidney cancer.

The chain joins TRBV27 to TRBJ2-1, with 9 nucleotides matching TRBD2. Losses at the gene ends were 6 bases for V and 4 bases for J; bases not matched to a gene: 16. CDR3 length equals 18 residues. Germline CDR1 reads MNHEY; CDR2 reads SMNVEV (reference sequence). CDR3 DNA sequence: TGTGCCAGCAGACCGGGACTCGGGTTCGGACTAGCGTACAATGAGCAGTTCTTC. Encoded protein: CASRPGLGFGLAYNEQFF.

CDR3 in amino acids: CASSLGQGYRTEAFF. CDR3 bases: TGTGCCAGCAGTTTGGGACAGGGGTACCGCACTGAAGCTTTCTTT. This sequence joins TRBV27 and TRBJ1-1; 10 nucleotides align to TRBD1. CDR3 length equals 15 residues. Germline CDR1 reads MNHEY; CDR2 reads SMNVEV (reference sequence). Trimming took 3 bases from V and 4 from J; bases not matched to a gene: 5.

V usage is TRBV5-6 and J usage is TRBJ2-3; perhaps TRBD1 as D (5 bases). The V and J ends lost 4 bases and 4 bases respectively, with 10 bases between them. The germline CDR1 and CDR2 sequences are SGHDT and YYEEEE. The CDR3 contains 13 residues. CDR3 amino acids: CASSVGDADTQYF. CDR3 nucleotide sequence: TGTGCCAGCAGCGTAGGGGATGCAGATACGCAGTATTTT.

The chain recombines TRBV27 with TRBJ2-7; a weak D match, TRBD1 (5 bases). The CDR3 loop spans 15 amino acids. Per germline, CDR1 MNHEY and CDR2 SMNVEV (reference sequence). V lost 0 bases to trimming and J lost 3 bases, with 12 bases between them. This CDR3 is CASSLSGQLIYEQYF. The CDR3 DNA follows: TGTGCCAGCAGTTTATCGGGGCAACTAATCTACGAGCAGTACTTC.

V is TRBV18 and J is TRBJ2-2; the D call may be TRBD1 or TRBD2 (5 bases each). V was shortened by 2 bases and J by 4 bases, with 11 bases between the two germline ends. The CDR3 runs to 15 residues. The germline V gene encodes CDR1 KGHSH and CDR2 LQKENI. CDR3 bases: TGTGCCAGCTCACCAACCACGGGGCCCACCGGGGAGCTGTTTTTT. This encodes CASSPTTGPTGELFF.

CDR3 nucleotide sequence: TGTGCCAGCAGCCCGCAGGGGGCATCTAATGAAAAACTGTTTTTT. This translates into CASSPQGASNEKLFF. The chain recombines TRBV5-6 with TRBJ1-4; 8 positions match TRBD1. Per germline, CDR1 SGHDT and CDR2 YYEEEE. The CDR3 consists of 15 residues. Unmatched junction bases numbered 5, after V lost 4 bases and J lost 3 bases.

This clone was counted between two and nine times. This chain joins TRBV30 and TRBJ1-1; the D is unclear. The V end lost 1 base, the J end lost 0 bases, and 6 bases lay between the germline ends. Looked up from germline, CDR1 is GTSNPN and CDR2 is SVGIG (reference sequence). This CDR3 region has 13 residues. CDR3 region: CAWSDGVNTEAFF. DNA for the CDR3: TGTGCCTGGAGTGATGGGGTGAACACTGAAGCTTTCTTT.

The J gene is TRBJ1-5, the V gene TRBV6-6, with TRBD1 as a possible D gene (6 bases). This CDR3 region has 14 residues. Trimming shortened V by 6 bases and J by 6 bases, and 15 bases separated the two germline ends. Germline V CDR1 and CDR2: MNHNY, SVGAGI (reference sequence). The CDR3 sequence is CASSLRGRSQPQHF. The CDR3 nucleotides read TGTGCCAGCAGCCTACGGGGGCGCAGTCAGCCCCAGCATTTT.

V and J are TRBV7-5 and TRBJ1-1. TRBV7-5 is classified as a pseudogene. This CDR3 spans 12 amino acids. CDR3 residues: CASSLLDTEAFF. The CDR3 DNA reads TGTGCCAGCAGCCTCCTTGACACTGAAGCTTTCTTT.